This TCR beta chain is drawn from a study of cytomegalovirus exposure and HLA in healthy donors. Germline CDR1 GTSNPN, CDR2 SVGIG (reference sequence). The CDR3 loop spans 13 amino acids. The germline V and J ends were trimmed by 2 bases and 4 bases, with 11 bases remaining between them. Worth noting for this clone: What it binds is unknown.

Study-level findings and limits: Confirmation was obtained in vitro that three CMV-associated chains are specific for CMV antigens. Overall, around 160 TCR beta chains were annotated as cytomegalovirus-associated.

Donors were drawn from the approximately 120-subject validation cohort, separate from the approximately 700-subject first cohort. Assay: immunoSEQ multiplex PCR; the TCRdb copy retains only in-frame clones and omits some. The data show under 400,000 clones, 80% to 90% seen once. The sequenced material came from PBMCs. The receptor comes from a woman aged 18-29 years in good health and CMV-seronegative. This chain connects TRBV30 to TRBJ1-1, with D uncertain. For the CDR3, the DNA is TGTGCCTGGAGTAAGGACTCCATCACTGAAGCTTTCTTT. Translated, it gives CAWSKDSITEAFF.